This entry concerns a single T cell receptor beta chain. This sample is drawn from a study of T cell clonotyping in hematopoietic cell transplantation. Some clones are missing from TCRdb's copy, which holds only in-frame ones; the method was immunoSEQ multiplex PCR. The sample consists of under 45,000 clones, approximately 89% of them appearing once. The TCR comes from a woman aged 35 to 49 in good health. Some clones in this sample may be carry-over from other donors' samples. Sequencing used peripheral blood mononuclear cells.

The CDR3: CASSRSSGLEQYF. CDR3 sequence (DNA): TGTGCCAGCAGTCGCTCGTCAGGGCTCGAGCAGTACTTC. The chain recombines TRBV28 with TRBJ2-7; tentatively, D is TRBD1 (5 bases). Germline loops: CDR1 MDHEN, CDR2 SYDVKM. V gave up 5 bases and J gave up 6 bases, with 14 bases separating them. The CDR3 has 13 amino acids.